These 14 T cell receptor beta chains share one sample of origin, sequenced in a study of Graves' ophthalmopathy and Graves' hyperthyroidism (dated by TCRdb to 2016 to 2019). Sequencing was carried out with an Illumina HiSeq 2000. For repertoire sequencing, the TCR beta CDR3 regions were amplified from RNA transcripts. HTBI primers and the Qiagen OneStep RT-PCR kit were used in a first-round RT-PCR, which was followed by a second-round multiplex PCR, size selection and purification. The public reads were quality trimmed at Q25 with fastp and then assembled into clones with MiXCR by TCRdb, keeping productive beta chains. Rows with one shared CDR3 protein collapse into an entry with the most common genes and DNA. The sample profile shows around 590,000 distinct CDR3 sequences; under 45% of them were found once. About 4% of the sample belongs to the ten largest clones. The material sequenced was peripheral blood or thyroid tissue (not recorded which). The receptors were sampled from an adult man with Graves' hyperthyroidism.

This clonotype was observed a few times. The genes are TRBV7-9 and TRBJ1-5; 9 bases are a match to TRBD1. V trimming: 5 bases; J trimming: 3 bases; junction bases outside the gene matches: 5. CDR1 is SEHNR and CDR2 is FQNEAQ in the germline V gene (reference sequence). This CDR3 contains 15 residues. As DNA, the CDR3 is TGTGCCAGCAGCCGGGACAGGGATCCCAATCAGCCCCAGCATTTT. Protein product: CASSRDRDPNQPQHF.

This clonotype was recorded many times. The chain is built from TRBV10-3 and TRBJ2-7; tentative D call: TRBD1 (5 bases). The CDR3 spans 13 residues. The V gene's germline CDR1 is ENHRY and CDR2 SYGVKD. V was cut by 0 bases and J by 9 bases, with 12 bases left in between. CDR3 DNA sequence: TGTGCCATCAGTGAGTCGAATGGGGCCGGGCAGTACTTC. It yields the protein CAISESNGAGQYF.

This chain links TRBV20-1 with TRBJ1-5, with a weak D call TRBD1 (6 bases). Germline CDR1 DFQATT, CDR2 SNEGSKA (reference sequence). Trimming removed 1 base at V and 4 bases at J, with 14 bases between. This CDR3 spans 15 amino acids. The chain's CDR3 is CSARGGRGGNQPQHF. The CDR3 DNA follows: TGCAGTGCTAGAGGGGGCAGGGGTGGGAATCAGCCCCAGCATTTT.

On this clonotype: The junction differs from germline at one of its ends, possibly a read error. This chain connects TRBV6-5 to TRBJ1-1; no reliable D call. Germline-derived CDR1 and CDR2 are MNHEY and SVGAGI. The CDR3 totals 13 residues. The CDR3 sequence: CASSYGWNSEAFF. The CDR3 DNA is TGTGCCAGCAGTTACGGCTGGAACTCTGAAGCTTTCTTT.

This clonotype appeared once. Sequence at one end of the junction differs from germline and may be a read error. This rearrangement joins TRBV7-6 to TRBJ2-3; 13 positions agree with TRBD2. Per germline, CDR1 SGHVS and CDR2 FNYEAQ. The CDR3 is made up of 16 amino acids. In DNA form, the CDR3 reads TGTACCAGCAGCTTACTAGCGGGGGGGGGTACAGATACGCAGTATTTT. Amino acid sequence: CTSSLLAGGGTDTQYF. Supplemented by reference TRBV7-6 and TRBJ2-3, the full variable domain reads GAGVSQSPRYKVTKRGQDVALRCDPISGHVSLYWYRQALGQGPEFLTYFNYEAQQDKSGLPNDRFSAERPEGSISTLTIQRTEQRDSAMYRCTSSLLAGGGTDTQYFGPGTRLTVL.

This clonotype was observed many times. The J gene is TRBJ1-2, the V gene TRBV7-9; no clear D. CDR3 size: 14 residues. Trimming cost V 1 base and J 2 bases, with 8 bases left between them. The germline CDR1 and CDR2 sequences are SEHNR and FQNEAQ (reference sequence). This chain's CDR3 is CASSLEGRNYGYTF. The CDR3 region has the DNA TGTGCCAGCAGCTTAGAGGGTAGGAACTATGGCTACACCTTC.

This clonotype was observed a handful of times. J is TRBJ2-2 and V is TRBV5-6; D not certain. This CDR3 comprises 14 residues. Per germline, CDR1 SGHDT and CDR2 YYEEEE. V was pared by 1 base and J by 6 bases, with 10 bases between. The CDR3 region is CASSLSFVPGELFF. In nucleotides, the CDR3 is TGTGCCAGCAGCTTGTCCTTTGTACCCGGGGAGCTGTTTTTT.

This clonotype was detected many times. The chain combines TRBV5-1 with TRBJ2-7, with 7 bases identical to TRBD2. The CDR3 length is 13 residues. Per the germline V gene, CDR1 is SGHRS and CDR2 is YFSETQ. With 4 bases clipped from V and 6 bases from J, the junction kept 7 bases outside the gene matches. The CDR3 DNA reads as TGCGCCAGCAGCGGGTGGACGGGAGGCGAGCAGTACTTC. Protein: CASSGWTGGEQYF.

In this sample, this clonotype turned up once. This CDR3 is missing its conserved last phenylalanine or tryptophan, likely due to a read error. The chain employs TRBV12-3 or TRBV12-4 and TRBJ2-7, with 8 bases fitting TRBD1. The CDR3 totals 14 residues. J was trimmed by 3 bases and V by 5 bases; bases with no gene match: 6. The CDR3 reads CASSPRQGLYEQYL. DNA of the CDR3: TGTGCCAGCAGTCCACGACAGGGGCTCTACGAGCAGTACCTC.

Ten or more counts support this clonotype. The V and J genes are TRBV7-9 and TRBJ1-1; possible D gene TRBD1, 5 bases. This CDR3 comprises 13 residues. From germline, CDR1 is SEHNR and CDR2 FQNEAQ (reference sequence). V shed 0 bases and J shed 9 bases, with 11 bases lying between them. The chain's CDR3 is CASSLASTDKAFF. In nucleotides, the CDR3 is TGTGCCAGCAGCTTAGCATCGACGGACAAAGCTTTCTTT.

This clonotype was picked up many times. The rearrangement joins TRBV19 to TRBJ1-1; no reliable D call. The V gene lost 5 bases and the J gene lost 8 bases, with 12 bases spanning the gap. Germline V gene data show CDR1 as LNHDA and CDR2 as SQIVND (reference sequence). This CDR3 has 12 residues. The CDR3 sequence: CASSLWAKEAFF. CDR3 DNA: TGTGCCAGTAGTCTCTGGGCAAAGGAAGCTTTCTTT.

In its sample, this clonotype was seen many times. The J gene is TRBJ1-1, the V gene TRBV24-1; D ambiguous. The CDR3 runs 14 residues. Germline CDR1 is KGHDR and CDR2 is SFDVKD. V was pared by 4 bases and J by 0 bases, with 8 bases between. The CDR3 loop is CATSDPAMNTEAFF. CDR3 nucleotides: TGTGCCACCAGTGACCCAGCCATGAACACTGAAGCTTTCTTT.

At least ten counts were recorded for this clonotype. The chain is built from TRBV19 and TRBJ1-2, with D hard to call. In germline, CDR1 is LNHDA, CDR2 SQIVND (reference sequence). V was pared by 10 bases and J by 2 bases, with 23 bases between. The CDR3 spans 16 residues. For the CDR3, the DNA is TGTGCCACCGCACCACCCACATTACTCCAGAACTATGGCTACACCTTC. Translation: CATAPPTLLQNYGYTF.

This clonotype was recorded many times. The V and J genes are TRBV2 and TRBJ1-6; 7 bases agree with TRBD1. Trimming removed 7 bases from V and 11 bases from J; junction bases left unmatched: 11. Germline-derived CDR1 and CDR2 are SNHLY and FYNNEI. There are 14 residues in the CDR3. CDR3 amino acids: CASTVTGYWAPLHF. CDR3 DNA: TGTGCCAGCACCGTGACAGGGTATTGGGCACCCCTCCACTTT.